This T cell receptor beta chain was obtained from a study of spatial heterogeneity in lung cancer. Background on the study: Raw reads showed each unique TCR and UMI combination turning up more than ten times on average.

TCRdb re-analysed the 5' RACE reads in MiXCR, keeping a single row per CDR3 protein. There are roughly 10,000 distinct CDR3 sequences in the sample; 6.3% occur only once, and 25% to 35% lies in the top ten. Time point noted: sample taken at primary tumor resection. Without sorting, whole RNA was sequenced from tumor, nontumor lung or frozen PBMC. On this clonotype itself: A read error may be the cause here, since a much bigger clone is one base away. This beta chain turned up in a library designed for alpha chains; as an off-target read, its abundance says little.

This TCR derives from a male donor with early-stage non-small cell lung cancer. The sequenced sample was PBMCs, obtained at surgery.

The CDR3 sequence: CTSSPGADTIYF. CDR3 sequence (DNA): TGTACCAGCAGCCCAGGTGCGGACACCATATATTTT. This chain uses TRBV7-2 with TRBJ1-3; D not resolved. CDR1 and CDR2 (germline): SGHTA, FQGNSA. V gave up 5 bases and J gave up 8 bases, with 10 bases separating them. CDR3 length: 12 residues.